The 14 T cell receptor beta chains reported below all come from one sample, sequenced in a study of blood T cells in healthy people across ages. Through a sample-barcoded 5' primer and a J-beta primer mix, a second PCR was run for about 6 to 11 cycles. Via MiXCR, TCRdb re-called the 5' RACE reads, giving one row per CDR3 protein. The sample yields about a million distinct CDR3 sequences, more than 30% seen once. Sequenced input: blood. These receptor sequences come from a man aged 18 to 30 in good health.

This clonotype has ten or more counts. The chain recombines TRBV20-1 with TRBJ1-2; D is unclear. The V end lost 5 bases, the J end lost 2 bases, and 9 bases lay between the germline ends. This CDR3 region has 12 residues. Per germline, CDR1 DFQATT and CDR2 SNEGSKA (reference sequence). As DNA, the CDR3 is TGCAGTGCTCCGGGCCAAAACTATGGCTACACCTTC. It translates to CSAPGQNYGYTF.

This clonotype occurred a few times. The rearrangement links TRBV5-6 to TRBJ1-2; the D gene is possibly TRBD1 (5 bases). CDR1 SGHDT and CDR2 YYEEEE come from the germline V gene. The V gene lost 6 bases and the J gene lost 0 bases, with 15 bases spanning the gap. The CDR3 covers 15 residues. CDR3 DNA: TGTGCCAGCACCTTCCGGGACCTTACTAACTATGGCTACACCTTC. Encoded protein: CASTFRDLTNYGYTF.

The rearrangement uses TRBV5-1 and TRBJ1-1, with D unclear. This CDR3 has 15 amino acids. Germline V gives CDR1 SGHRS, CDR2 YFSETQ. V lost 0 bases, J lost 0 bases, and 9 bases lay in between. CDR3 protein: CASSLARTVNTEAFF. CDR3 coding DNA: TGCGCCAGCAGCTTGGCGCGGACGGTGAACACTGAAGCTTTCTTT.

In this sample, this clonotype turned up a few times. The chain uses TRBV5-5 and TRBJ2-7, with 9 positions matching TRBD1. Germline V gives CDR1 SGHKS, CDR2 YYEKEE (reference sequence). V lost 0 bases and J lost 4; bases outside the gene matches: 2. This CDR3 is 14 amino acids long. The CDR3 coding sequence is TGTGCCAGCAGCTTGGTGGACAGGGGATACGAGCAGTACTTC. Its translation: CASSLVDRGYEQYF.

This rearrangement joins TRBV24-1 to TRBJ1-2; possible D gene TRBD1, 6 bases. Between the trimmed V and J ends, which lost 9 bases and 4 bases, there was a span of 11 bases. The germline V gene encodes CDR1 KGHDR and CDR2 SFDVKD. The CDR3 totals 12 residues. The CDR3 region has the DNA TGTGCCACCGGATCGGACAGCTATGGCTACACCTTC. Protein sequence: CATGSDSYGYTF.

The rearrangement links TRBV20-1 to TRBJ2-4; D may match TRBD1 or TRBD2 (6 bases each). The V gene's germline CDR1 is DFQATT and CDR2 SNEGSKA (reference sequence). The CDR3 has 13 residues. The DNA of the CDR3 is TGCTCCCCGTTTTCGGGGGCTGAAAACATTCAGTACTTC. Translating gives CSPFSGAENIQYF.

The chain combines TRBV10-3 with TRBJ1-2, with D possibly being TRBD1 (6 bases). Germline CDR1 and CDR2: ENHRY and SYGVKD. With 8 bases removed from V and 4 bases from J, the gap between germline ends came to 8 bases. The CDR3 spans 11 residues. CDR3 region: CAIRGLYGYTF. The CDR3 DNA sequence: TGTGCCATCCGGGGGCTCTATGGCTACACCTTC.

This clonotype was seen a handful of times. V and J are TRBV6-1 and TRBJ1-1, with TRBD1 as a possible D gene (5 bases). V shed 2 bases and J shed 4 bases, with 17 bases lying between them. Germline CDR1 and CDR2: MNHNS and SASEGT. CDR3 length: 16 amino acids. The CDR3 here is CASSEMPPGSGTEAFF. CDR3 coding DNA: TGTGCCAGCAGTGAAATGCCCCCAGGGTCGGGCACTGAAGCTTTCTTT.

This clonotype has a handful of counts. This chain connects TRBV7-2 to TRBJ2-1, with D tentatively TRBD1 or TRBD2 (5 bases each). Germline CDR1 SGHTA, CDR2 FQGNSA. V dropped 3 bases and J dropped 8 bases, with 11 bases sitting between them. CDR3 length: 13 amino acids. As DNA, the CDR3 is TGTGCCAGCAGCTTGGGACCGAGTGATGAGCAGTTCTTC. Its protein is CASSLGPSDEQFF.

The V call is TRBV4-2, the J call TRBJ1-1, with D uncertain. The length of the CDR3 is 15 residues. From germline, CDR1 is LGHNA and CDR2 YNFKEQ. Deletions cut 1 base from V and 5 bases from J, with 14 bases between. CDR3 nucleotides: TGTGCCAGCAGCCAAGTGTCATCGGCTGGGACTGAAGCTTTCTTT. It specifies CASSQVSSAGTEAFF.

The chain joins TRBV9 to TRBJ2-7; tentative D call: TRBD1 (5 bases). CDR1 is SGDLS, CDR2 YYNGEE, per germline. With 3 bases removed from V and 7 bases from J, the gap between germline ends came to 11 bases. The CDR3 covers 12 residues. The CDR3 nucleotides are TGTGCCAGCAGCGGGACAAGCGATGAGCAGTACTTC. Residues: CASSGTSDEQYF.

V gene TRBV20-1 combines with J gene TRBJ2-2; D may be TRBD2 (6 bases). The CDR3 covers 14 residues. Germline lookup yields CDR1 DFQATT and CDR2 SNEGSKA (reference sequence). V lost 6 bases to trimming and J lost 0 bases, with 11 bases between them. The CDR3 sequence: CSAPGDSNTGELFF. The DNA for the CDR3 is TGCAGTGCCCCGGGAGATTCGAACACCGGGGAGCTGTTTTTT.

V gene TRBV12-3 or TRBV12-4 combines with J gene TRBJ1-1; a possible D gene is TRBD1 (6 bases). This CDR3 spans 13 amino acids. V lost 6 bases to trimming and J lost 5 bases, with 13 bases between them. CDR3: CASRPGRGTEAFF. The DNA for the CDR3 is TGTGCCAGCAGGCCGGGCAGGGGTACTGAAGCTTTCTTT.

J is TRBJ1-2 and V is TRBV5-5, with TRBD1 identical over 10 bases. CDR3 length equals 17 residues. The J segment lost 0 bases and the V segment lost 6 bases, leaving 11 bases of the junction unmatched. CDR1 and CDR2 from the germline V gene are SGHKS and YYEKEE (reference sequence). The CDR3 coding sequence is TGTGCCAGCACACGGACAGGGGGTGCCAGGACTAACTATGGCTACACCTTC. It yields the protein CASTRTGGARTNYGYTF. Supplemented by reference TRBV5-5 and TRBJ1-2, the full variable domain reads DAGVTQSPTHLIKTRGQQVTLRCSPISGHKSVSWYQQVLGQGPQFIFQYYEKEERGRGNFPDRFSARQFPNYSSELNVNALLLGDSALYLCASTRTGGARTNYGYTFGSGTRLTVV.